The 2 T cell receptor beta chains presented below share a single source sample, sequenced in a study of T cell responses to AZD1222 COVID-19 vaccine. The data were produced by immunoSEQ multiplex PCR, yet TCRdb's version contains in-frame clones alone and is incomplete. The sample gives around 130,000 clones, roughly 93% of which show up once; 6.6% is in the top ten. Specimen: peripheral blood, collected on day 0 of AZD1222 vaccination. These receptors were obtained from an adult in good health.

The chain is built from TRBV5-1 and TRBJ2-1; TRBD2 is a possible D gene (6 bases). The CDR3 covers 15 residues. The V end was cut by 1 base, the J end by 2 bases, with 10 bases between. Per germline, CDR1 SGHRS and CDR2 YFSETQ. CDR3 residues: CASSLTSRTYNEQFF. In nucleotides, the CDR3 is TGCGCCAGCAGCTTGACTAGCAGAACCTACAATGAGCAGTTCTTC.

This clone was seen only once. The chain couples TRBV5-4 to TRBJ2-1; the match to TRBD2 covers 8 bases. Germline V gene data show CDR1 as SGHNT and CDR2 as YYREEE (reference sequence). V gave up 4 bases and J gave up 0 bases; unmatched junction bases: 3. The CDR3 runs 15 residues. DNA for the CDR3: TGTGCCAGCAGCCCGGCGGGGGGCTCCTACAATGAGCAGTTCTTC. It codes for CASSPAGGSYNEQFF.